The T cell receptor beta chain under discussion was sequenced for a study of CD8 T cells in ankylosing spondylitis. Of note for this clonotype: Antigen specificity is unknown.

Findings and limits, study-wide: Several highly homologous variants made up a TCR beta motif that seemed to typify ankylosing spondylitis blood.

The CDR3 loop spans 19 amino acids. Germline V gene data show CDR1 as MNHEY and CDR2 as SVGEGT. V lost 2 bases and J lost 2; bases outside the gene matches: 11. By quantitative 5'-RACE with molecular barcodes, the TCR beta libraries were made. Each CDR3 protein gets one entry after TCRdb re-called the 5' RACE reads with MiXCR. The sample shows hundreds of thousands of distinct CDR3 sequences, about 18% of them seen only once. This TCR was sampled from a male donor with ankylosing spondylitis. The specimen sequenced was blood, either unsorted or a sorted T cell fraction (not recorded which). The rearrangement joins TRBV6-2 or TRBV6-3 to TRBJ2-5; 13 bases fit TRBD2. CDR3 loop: CASSYDRTLAGGQQETQYF. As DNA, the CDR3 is TGTGCCAGCAGTTACGACAGGACACTAGCGGGAGGGCAGCAAGAGACCCAGTACTTC.